This T cell receptor beta chain was retrieved from a study of T cell responses to AZD1222 COVID-19 vaccine. Clones were sequenced by immunoSEQ multiplex PCR, and TCRdb holds only the in-frame ones, with some missing. The sample shows roughly 270,000 clones, 85% to 95% of them seen only once. The CDR3 sequence is 15 residues long. CDR1 and CDR2 (germline): LGHDT, YNNKEL (reference sequence). After removal of 3 bases from V and 5 bases from J, the junction contained 7 bases not matched to a gene. V is TRBV3-1 (or the pseudogene TRBV3-2) and J is TRBJ2-1; 7 bases agree with TRBD1. The TCR sequence derives from an adult who received the AZD1222 COVID-19 vaccine. The sample was peripheral blood, taken 28 days after the second AZD1222 dose. CDR3 in DNA: TGTGCCAGCAGCCAGACAGGGTCCTCACACAATGAGCAGTTCTTC. Translated: CASSQTGSSHNEQFF.